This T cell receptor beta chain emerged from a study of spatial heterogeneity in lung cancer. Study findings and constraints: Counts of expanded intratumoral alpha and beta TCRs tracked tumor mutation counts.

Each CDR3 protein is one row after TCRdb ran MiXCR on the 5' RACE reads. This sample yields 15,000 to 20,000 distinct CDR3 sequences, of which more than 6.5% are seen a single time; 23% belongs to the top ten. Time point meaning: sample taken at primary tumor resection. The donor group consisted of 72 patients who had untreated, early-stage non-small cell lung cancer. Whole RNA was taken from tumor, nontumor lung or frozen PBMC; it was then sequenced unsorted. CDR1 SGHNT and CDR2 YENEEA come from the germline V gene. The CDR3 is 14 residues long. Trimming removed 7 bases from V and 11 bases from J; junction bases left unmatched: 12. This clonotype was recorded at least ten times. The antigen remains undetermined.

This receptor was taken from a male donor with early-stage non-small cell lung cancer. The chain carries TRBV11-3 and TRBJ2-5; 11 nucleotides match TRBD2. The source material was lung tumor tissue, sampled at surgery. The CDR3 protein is CASNALAGDQRQYF. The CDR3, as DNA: TGTGCCAGCAACGCACTAGCGGGGGACCAACGGCAGTACTTC.